This T cell receptor (beta chain) was obtained from a study of cytotoxic CD8 clonotypes in ibrutinib-treated CLL. On the study more broadly: Partial responses numbered about 24 and complete responses 2; after a median about 74 months, roughly 14 stayed remitted and roughly twelve progressed. Study findings and constraints: Against age-matched healthy donors, baseline clonality ran higher and tracked circulating CD8+ T-cell counts. Clonality went higher at ibrutinib response and then dropped back toward baseline at progression.

Using immunoSEQ multiplex PCR, the repertoire was profiled, and TCRdb retains in-frame clones only, with some absent. Seen here are roughly 49,000 clones, less than 90% observed once, and the top ten hold about a fifth. Trimming shortened V by 3 bases and J by 2 bases, and 20 bases separated the two germline ends. Looked up from germline, CDR1 is KGHSH and CDR2 is LQKENI. The CDR3 covers 17 residues. A note on this clone: What it recognizes is unknown.

The sequenced sample was PBMCs, obtained after 24 months of ibrutinib treatment. The clonotype was recovered from a human donor with chronic lymphocytic leukemia. V is TRBV18 and J is TRBJ2-7; possibly TRBD2 for D (7 bases). The CDR3: CASSPFGGGELPYEQYF. As DNA, the CDR3 is TGTGCCAGCTCACCCTTTGGCGGGGGCGAACTTCCCTACGAGCAGTACTTC.